This entry lists 5 T cell receptor beta chains sequenced from one sample in a study of beta chain features in type 1 diabetes. Of the isolated RNA, all was reverse transcribed, and so the sequenced material was expressed TCRB transcripts. Measured with immunoSEQ multiplex PCR; TCRdb has only the in-frame clones, and not every one. The sample lists 300,000 or so clones; 7% to 9% were seen once. Material for sequencing was central memory CD4+ T cells from blood. The receptors were sampled from a woman younger than 30 in good health.

CDR3 sequence: CASSARQGSYEQYF. The CDR3 DNA sequence: TGTGCCAGCAGTGCCCGACAGGGCTCCTACGAGCAGTACTTC. The V gene is TRBV6-5, the J gene TRBJ2-7; the match to TRBD1 covers 7 bases. V lost 5 bases to trimming and J lost 0 bases; unmatched junction nucleotides: 4. The CDR3 contains 14 residues. Germline V CDR1 and CDR2: MNHEY, SVGAGI.

This sequence joins TRBV7-2 and TRBJ2-1; D is ambiguous. With 4 bases removed from V and 7 bases from J, the gap between germline ends came to 8 bases. There are 12 residues in the CDR3. Germline CDR1 and CDR2: SGHTA and FQGNSA. DNA of the CDR3: TGTGCCAGCAGCTCCCTTGGAAATGAGCAGTTCTTC. This translates into CASSSLGNEQFF.

This clone was seen a handful of times. Other DNA sequences within the sample encode an identical CDR3. This chain uses TRBV28 with TRBJ1-2; the D gene is possibly TRBD1 (5 bases). This CDR3 has 14 residues. The germline CDR1 and CDR2 sequences are MDHEN and SYDVKM. Trimming removed 4 bases from V and 4 bases from J, with 13 bases in between. CDR3 bases: TGTGCCAGCAGTTCGTCGGGGACGGTCTATGGCTACACCTTC. It encodes CASSSSGTVYGYTF.

The CDR3 DNA reads as TGTGCCAGCAGTTCCGAACAGGGTCGATATGGCTACACCTTC. Protein sequence: CASSSEQGRYGYTF. The V and J genes are TRBV6-5 and TRBJ1-2, with D possibly being TRBD1 (6 bases). Germline V gene data show CDR1 as MNHEY and CDR2 as SVGAGI. Trimming took 4 bases from V and 5 from J, leaving 14 bases between them. The CDR3 is made up of 14 amino acids.

The gene calls are TRBV19 and TRBJ2-5, with TRBD2 matching 12 bases. The CDR3 loop spans 15 amino acids. Trimming cost V 6 bases and J 1 base; bases outside gene matches: 3. Germline lookup yields CDR1 LNHDA and CDR2 SQIVND (reference sequence). CDR3: CASSPGLAGQETQYF. DNA of the CDR3: TGTGCCAGTAGCCCGGGACTAGCGGGCCAAGAGACCCAGTACTTC. The whole variable domain, filled in from reference TRBV19 and TRBJ2-5, reads DGGITQSPKYLFRKEGQNVTLSCEQNLNHDAMYWYRQDPGQGLRLIYYSQIVNDFQKGDIAEGYSVSREKKESFPLTVTSAQKNPTAFYLCASSPGLAGQETQYFGPGTRLLVL.